This T cell receptor (beta chain) appears in the sequencing data of a study of cytomegalovirus exposure and HLA in healthy donors. With respect to this clone: The antigen remains undetermined.

Study-wide points: In a later analysis, V- and J-gene trimming of beta chains associated with a DCLRE1C missense variant, replicated independently. Earlier analysis looked at TCR beta V segments, and most were productive about 90% or about 30% of the time. The study had only CMV serostatus as immune exposure information. Sequencing likely generated an artifact that appeared as a cluster of highly shared sequence variants.

The PCR made use of 60 Vbeta and 13 Jbeta primers. The protocol was immunoSEQ multiplex PCR, while the TCRdb copy is restricted to in-frame clones and leaves out a portion. This sample yields tens of thousands of clones, of which nearly 80% are seen a single time; about 3.8% belongs to the top ten. This receptor was obtained from a woman aged 40-49 years in good health and CMV-seronegative. The sample consisted of PBMCs.

The chain's CDR3 is CASTLDTLSSPLHF. CDR3 coding DNA: TGTGCCAGCACCCTTGACACGTTGTCCTCACCCCTCCACTTT. The V gene is TRBV2, the J gene TRBJ1-6; D is unclear. Deletions cut 7 bases from V and 10 bases from J, with 17 bases between. The CDR3 sequence is 14 residues long. Germline V gene lookup returns CDR1 SNHLY and CDR2 FYNNEI.